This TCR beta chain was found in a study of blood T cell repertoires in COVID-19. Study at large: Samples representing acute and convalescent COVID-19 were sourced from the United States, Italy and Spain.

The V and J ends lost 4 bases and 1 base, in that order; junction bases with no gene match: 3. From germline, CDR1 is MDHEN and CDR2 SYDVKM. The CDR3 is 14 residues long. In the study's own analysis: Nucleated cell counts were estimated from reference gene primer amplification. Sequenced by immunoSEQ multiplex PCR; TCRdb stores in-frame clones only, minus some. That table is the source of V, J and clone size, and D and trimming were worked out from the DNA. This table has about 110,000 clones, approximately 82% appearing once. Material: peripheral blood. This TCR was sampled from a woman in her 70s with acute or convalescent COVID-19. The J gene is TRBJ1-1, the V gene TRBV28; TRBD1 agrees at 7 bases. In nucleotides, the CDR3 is TGTGCCAGCAGTTACCGGGACAGGAACACTGAAGCTTTCTTT. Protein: CASSYRDRNTEAFF. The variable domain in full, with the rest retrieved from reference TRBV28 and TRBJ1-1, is DVKVTQSSRYLVKRTGEKVFLECVQDMDHENMFWYRQDPGLGLRLIYFSYDVKMKEKGDIPEGYSVSREKKERFSLILESASTNQTSMYLCASSYRDRNTEAFFGQGTRLTVV.